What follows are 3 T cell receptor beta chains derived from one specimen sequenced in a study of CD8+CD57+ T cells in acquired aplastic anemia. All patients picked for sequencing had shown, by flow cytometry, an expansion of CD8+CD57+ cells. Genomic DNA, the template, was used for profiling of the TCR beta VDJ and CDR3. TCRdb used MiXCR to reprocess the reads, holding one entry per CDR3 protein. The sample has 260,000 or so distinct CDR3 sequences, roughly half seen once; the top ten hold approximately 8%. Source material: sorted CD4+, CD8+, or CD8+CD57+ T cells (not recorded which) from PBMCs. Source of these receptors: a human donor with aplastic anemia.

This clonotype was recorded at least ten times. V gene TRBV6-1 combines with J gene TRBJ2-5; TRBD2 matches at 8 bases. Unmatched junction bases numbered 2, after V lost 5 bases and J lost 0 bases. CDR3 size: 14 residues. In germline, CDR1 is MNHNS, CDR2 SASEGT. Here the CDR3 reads CASSLLADQETQYF. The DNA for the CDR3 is TGTGCCAGCAGTCTACTAGCGGACCAAGAGACCCAGTACTTC.

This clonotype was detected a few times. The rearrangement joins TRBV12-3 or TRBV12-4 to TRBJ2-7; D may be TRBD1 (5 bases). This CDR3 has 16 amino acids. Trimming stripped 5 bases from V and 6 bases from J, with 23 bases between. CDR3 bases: TGTGCCAGCAGTCTCAACTTTAAGGGGTTCAACTGCGAGCAGTACTTC. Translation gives CASSLNFKGFNCEQYF.

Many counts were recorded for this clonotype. CDR3 nucleotide sequence: TGCGCCAGCAGCTTGGATGGGACAGGGGTTTACACTGAAGCTTTCTTT. As protein: CASSLDGTGVYTEAFF. The rearrangement links TRBV5-1 to TRBJ1-1; 10 bases map to TRBD1. Unmatched junction bases numbered 5, after V lost 0 bases and J lost 3 bases. Germline-derived CDR1 and CDR2 are SGHRS and YFSETQ. The CDR3 totals 16 residues.